A selection of T cell receptor beta chains follows, all from one sample in a study of blood T cell repertoires in COVID-19. This table comes from immunoSEQ multiplex PCR, and its TCRdb copy is limited to in-frame clones, with some not included. The sample lists over 150,000 clones; more than 75% were seen once. The sample consisted of peripheral blood. All receptors derive from a woman at least 80 years old with COVID-19, enrolled during active disease. CDR3s include the opening cysteine and the closing phenylalanine or tryptophan. The order of the fields is D gene, clone size, J gene, V gene, CDR3 DNA, CDR3 protein. The D gene is left open where the match is weak. Clone sizes are given selectively: once, few, many, or a class where the clone is expanded.

NA NA TRBJ2-7 TRBV7-8 TGTGCCAGCAGCTTAGCGCCCAGTTCCGAGCAGTACTTC CASSLAPSSEQYF
NA NA TRBJ2-7 TRBV5-5 TGTGCCAGCAGCTTTGGGCGCTCCTACGAGCAGTACTTC CASSFGRSYEQYF
NA NA TRBJ1-1 TRBV28 TGTGCCAGCAGTACCCTGGCATTGGCTGAAGCTTTCTTT CASSTLALAEAFF
NA NA TRBJ1-1 TRBV7-9 TGTGCCAGCAGCTCCAATGTAGGGGCCGACACTGAAGCTTTCTTT CASSSNVGADTEAFF
TRBD1 NA TRBJ2-2 TRBV9 TGTGCCAGCAGCCCCCGGGGACAGGGGGCCGGGGAGCTGTTTTTT CASSPRGQGAGELFF
NA few TRBJ1-2 TRBV7-8 TGTGCCAGCAGCTTAGGAGGAGATTATGGCTACACCTTC CASSLGGDYGYTF
TRBD2 NA TRBJ2-5 TRBV6-4 TGTGCCAGCAGAGCGGGACTACTACAAGAGACCCAGTACTTC CASRAGLLQETQYF
NA NA TRBJ2-7 TRBV6-5 TGTGCCAGCAGGCGCCTCGGTAGTTCGTACGAGCAGTACTTC CASRRLGSSYEQYF
TRBD2 NA TRBJ2-1 TRBV6-5 TGTGCCAGCAGTTCCCCGGGAGGTTTCGATGAGCAGTTCTTC CASSSPGGFDEQFF
TRBD2 NA TRBJ2-7 TRBV28 TGTGCCAGCAGTTACTTGACTAGCGAATCCTACGAGCAGTACTTC CASSYLTSESYEQYF
TRBD1 NA TRBJ1-2 TRBV28 TGTGCCAGCAGTCCACAGGGGCCTCCTGGCTATGGCTACACCTTC CASSPQGPPGYGYTF
TRBD2 NA TRBJ2-5 TRBV6-6 TGTGCCAGCAGAGAGCGGGAGGGCGTTGGGGAGACCCAGTACTTC CASREREGVGETQYF
TRBD2 NA TRBJ2-1 TRBV5-1 TGCGCCAGTAGCGGGAGAAGCGCCCCTAGCTCCTACAATGAGCAGTTCTTC CASSGRSAPSSYNEQFF
TRBD1 NA TRBJ1-1 TRBV6-5 TGTGCCAGCCATCAGGGGGCAATGAACACTGAAGCTTTCTTT CASHQGAMNTEAFF
NA NA TRBJ2-5 TRBV5-1 TGCGCCAGCAGCGCTGGTAGGTTAGGCGGCCAAGAGACCCAGTACTTC CASSAGRLGGQETQYF
TRBD1 once TRBJ2-2 TRBV28 TGTGCCAGCAGTTTTTTGGGGACAGGTAACACCGGGGAGCTGTTTTTT CASSFLGTGNTGELFF